This TCR beta chain emerged from a study of cytomegalovirus exposure and HLA in healthy donors. The germline V gene encodes CDR1 GTSNPN and CDR2 SVGIG (reference sequence). The CDR3 has 15 residues. The V end lost 2 bases, the J end lost 12 bases, and 22 bases lay between the germline ends. Use of 60 Vbeta and 13 Jbeta primers characterized the PCR. TCRdb keeps only in-frame clones here, not all; method: immunoSEQ multiplex PCR. The table lists approximately 110,000 clones, approximately 70% of them singletons. Unrecorded immune exposures were likely, despite nominal health at sampling. Sequencing was carried out using PBMCs. The chain combines TRBV30 with TRBJ1-4; tentative D call: TRBD1 (5 bases). The TCR comes from a man aged 40-49 years in good health and CMV-seronegative. CDR3 sequence (DNA): TGTGCCTGGAGTTGGGAGGGGAGGCCTGGGCCCGAACTGTTTTTT. The encoded protein is CAWSWEGRPGPELFF.